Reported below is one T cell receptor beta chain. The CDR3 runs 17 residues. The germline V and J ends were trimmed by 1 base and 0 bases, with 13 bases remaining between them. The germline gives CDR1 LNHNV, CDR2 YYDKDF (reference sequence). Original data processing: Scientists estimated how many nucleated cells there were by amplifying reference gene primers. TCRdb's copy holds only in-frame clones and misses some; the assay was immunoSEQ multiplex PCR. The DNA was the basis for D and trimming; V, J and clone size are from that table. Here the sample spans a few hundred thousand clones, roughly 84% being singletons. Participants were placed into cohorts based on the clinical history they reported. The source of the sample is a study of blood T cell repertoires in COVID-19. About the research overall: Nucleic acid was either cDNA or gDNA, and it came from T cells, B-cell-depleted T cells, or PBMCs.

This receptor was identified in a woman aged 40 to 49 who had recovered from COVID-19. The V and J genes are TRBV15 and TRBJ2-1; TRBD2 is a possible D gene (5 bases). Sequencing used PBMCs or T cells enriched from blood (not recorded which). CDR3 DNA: TGTGCCACCAGCAGAGTCTTAAAGCGGAGCTCCTACAATGAGCAGTTCTTC. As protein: CATSRVLKRSSYNEQFF.